This TCR beta chain appears in the sequencing data of a study of vaccination and CD4 T cells after COVID-19. Study context: Two of the convalescents were Hispanic, and the group consisted of six males and four females. The cells were exposed to overlapping spike peptides originating from SARS-CoV-2, HCoV-NL63, HCoV-OC43 and HCoV-229E for stimulation.

An Oncomine TCR Beta short-read assay was used to sequence the DNA from cultured CD4+ T cells. Genomic DNA was isolated from cultured CD4+ T cells. TCRdb ran MiXCR on the PCR reads and lists one entry per CDR3 protein. This table has about 15,000 distinct CDR3 sequences, 45% to 65% appearing once. As for treatment: roughly nine-day PBMC culture with coronavirus spike peptide pools or control peptides (ViraFEST assay). Half the medium was replaced with fresh IL-2 medium on days 3 and 7. A note on this clonotype: Its antigen is not known.

Germline CDR1 is MNHEY and CDR2 is SVGEGT. V was shortened by 6 bases and J by 6 bases, with 14 bases between the two germline ends. CDR3 size: 13 residues. This chain joins TRBV6-2 or TRBV6-3 and TRBJ1-2; D gene uncertain. The receptor was isolated from a human donor who had recovered from COVID-19. Material: CD4+ T cells from blood, cultured in vitro. The CDR3 DNA sequence: TGTGCCAGCAGCCTCTTGAGGGCTAATGGCTACACCTTC. Translation: CASSLLRANGYTF.